The clone carrying this TCR beta chain appeared once. The sample holds other DNA sequences that translate to the same CDR3. Clones were read by immunoSEQ multiplex PCR, and TCRdb kept only the in-frame ones, dropping some. The table includes about 1.1 million clones, roughly 80% detected once. These data are taken from a study of shared clonotypes between healthy human individuals. The CDR3 spans 15 residues. CDR1 is MNHEY and CDR2 is SMNVEV in the germline V gene (reference sequence). With V trimmed by 5 bases and J by 3 bases, 7 bases remained unmatched. The rearrangement joins TRBV27 to TRBJ1-2; TRBD1 matches at 9 bases. The sequence was collected from a man between 18 and 35 years old in good health. Some clones in this sample may be carry-over from other donors' samples. Sequenced input: memory CD4+ T cells from PBMCs. Subset specified: CD45RA-negative fraction. The CDR3 coding sequence is TGTGCCAGCAGTCCCAAGGGACAGGGCTACTATGGCTACACCTTC. Protein product: CASSPKGQGYYGYTF.